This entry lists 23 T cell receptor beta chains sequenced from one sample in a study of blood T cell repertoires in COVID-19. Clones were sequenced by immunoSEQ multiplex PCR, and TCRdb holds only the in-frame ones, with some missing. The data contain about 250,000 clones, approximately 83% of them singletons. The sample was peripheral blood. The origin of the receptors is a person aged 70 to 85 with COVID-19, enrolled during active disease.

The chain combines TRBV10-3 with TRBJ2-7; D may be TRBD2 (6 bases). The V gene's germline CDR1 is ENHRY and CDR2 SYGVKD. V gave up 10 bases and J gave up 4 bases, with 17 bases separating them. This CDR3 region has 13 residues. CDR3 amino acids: CATRDSNQYEQYF. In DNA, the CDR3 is TGTGCCACCCGGGACTCTAATCAGTACGAGCAGTACTTC.

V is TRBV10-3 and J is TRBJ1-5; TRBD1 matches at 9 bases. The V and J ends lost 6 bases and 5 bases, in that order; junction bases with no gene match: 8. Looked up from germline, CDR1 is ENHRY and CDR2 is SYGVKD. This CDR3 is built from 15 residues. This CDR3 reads CAIRRDRAFHQPQHF. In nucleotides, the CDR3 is TGTGCCATCAGACGGGACAGGGCCTTCCATCAGCCCCAGCATTTT.

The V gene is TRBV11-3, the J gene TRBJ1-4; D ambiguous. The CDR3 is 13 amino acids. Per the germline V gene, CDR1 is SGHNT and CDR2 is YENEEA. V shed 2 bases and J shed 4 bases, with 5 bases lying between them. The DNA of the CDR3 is TGTGCCAGCAGCTTAAGCCGTAATGAAAAACTGTTTTTT. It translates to CASSLSRNEKLFF.

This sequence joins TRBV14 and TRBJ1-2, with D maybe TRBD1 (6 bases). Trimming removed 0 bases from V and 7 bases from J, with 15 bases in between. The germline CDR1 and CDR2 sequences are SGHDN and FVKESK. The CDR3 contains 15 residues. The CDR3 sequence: CASSQDNGGRSGYTF. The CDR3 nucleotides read TGTGCCAGCAGCCAAGATAACGGGGGGCGTAGTGGCTACACCTTC.

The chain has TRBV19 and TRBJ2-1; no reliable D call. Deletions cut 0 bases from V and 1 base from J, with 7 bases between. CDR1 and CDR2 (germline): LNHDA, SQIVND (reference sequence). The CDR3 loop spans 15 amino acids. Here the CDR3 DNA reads TGTGCCAGTAGTATAGATCTCACTTCCTACAATGAGCAGTTCTTC. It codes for CASSIDLTSYNEQFF.

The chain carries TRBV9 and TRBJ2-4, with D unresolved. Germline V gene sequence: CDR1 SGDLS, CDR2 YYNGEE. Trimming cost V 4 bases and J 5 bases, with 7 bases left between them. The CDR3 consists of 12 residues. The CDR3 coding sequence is TGTGCCAGCAGCCCCGGTGAAAACATTCAGTACTTC. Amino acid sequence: CASSPGENIQYF.

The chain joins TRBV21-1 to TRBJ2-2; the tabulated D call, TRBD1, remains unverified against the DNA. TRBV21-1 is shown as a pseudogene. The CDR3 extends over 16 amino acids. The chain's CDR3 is CASSTLQGRNTGELFF. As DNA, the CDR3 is TGTGCCAGCAGCACTCTACAGGGGCGAAACACCGGGGAGCTGTTTTTT.

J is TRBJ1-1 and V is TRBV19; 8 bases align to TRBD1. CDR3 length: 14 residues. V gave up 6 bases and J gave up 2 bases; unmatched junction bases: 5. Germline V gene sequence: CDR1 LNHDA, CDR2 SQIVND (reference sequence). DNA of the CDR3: TGTGCCAGTAGACCCACAGGGGGTAACACTGAAGCTTTCTTT. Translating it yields CASRPTGGNTEAFF.

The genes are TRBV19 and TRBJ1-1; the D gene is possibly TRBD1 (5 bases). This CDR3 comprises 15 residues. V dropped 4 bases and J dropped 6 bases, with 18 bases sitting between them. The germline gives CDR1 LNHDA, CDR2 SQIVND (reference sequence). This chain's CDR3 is CASSTQVLRRSEAFF. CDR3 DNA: TGTGCCAGTAGTACACAGGTTTTGAGAAGGTCTGAAGCTTTCTTT.

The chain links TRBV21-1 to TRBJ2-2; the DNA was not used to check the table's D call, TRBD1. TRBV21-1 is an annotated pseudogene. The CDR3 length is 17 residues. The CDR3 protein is CARYGTGFGANTGELFF. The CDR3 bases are TGTGCCAGATATGGGACAGGGTTTGGGGCGAACACCGGGGAGCTGTTTTTT.

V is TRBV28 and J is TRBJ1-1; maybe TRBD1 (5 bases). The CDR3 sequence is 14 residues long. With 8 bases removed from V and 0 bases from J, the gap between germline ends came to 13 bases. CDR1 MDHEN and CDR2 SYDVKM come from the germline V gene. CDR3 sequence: CASRGAGMNTEAFF. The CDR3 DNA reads TGTGCCAGCCGAGGGGCGGGGATGAACACTGAAGCTTTCTTT. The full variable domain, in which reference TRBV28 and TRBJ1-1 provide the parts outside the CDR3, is DVKVTQSSRYLVKRTGEKVFLECVQDMDHENMFWYRQDPGLGLRLIYFSYDVKMKEKGDIPEGYSVSREKKERFSLILESASTNQTSMYLCASRGAGMNTEAFFGQGTRLTVV.

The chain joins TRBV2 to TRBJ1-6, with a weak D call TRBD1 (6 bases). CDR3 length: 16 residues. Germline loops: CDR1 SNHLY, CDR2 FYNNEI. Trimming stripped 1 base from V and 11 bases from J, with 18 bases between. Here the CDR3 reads CASSEVVGTSLPPLHF. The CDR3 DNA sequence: TGTGCCAGCAGTGAAGTCGTCGGGACATCCTTACCACCCCTCCACTTT. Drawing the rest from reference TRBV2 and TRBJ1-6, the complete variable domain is EPEVTQTPSHQVTQMGQEVILRCVPISNHLYFYWYRQILGQKVEFLVSFYNNEISEKSEIFDDQFSVERPDGSNFTLKIRSTKLEDSAMYFCASSEVVGTSLPPLHFGNGTRLTVT.

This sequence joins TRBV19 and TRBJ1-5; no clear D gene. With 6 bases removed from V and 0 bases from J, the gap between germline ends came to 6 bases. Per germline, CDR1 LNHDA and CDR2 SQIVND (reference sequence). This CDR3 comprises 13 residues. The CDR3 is CASRLYSNQPQHF. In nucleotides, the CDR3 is TGTGCCAGTAGATTATATAGCAATCAGCCCCAGCATTTT.

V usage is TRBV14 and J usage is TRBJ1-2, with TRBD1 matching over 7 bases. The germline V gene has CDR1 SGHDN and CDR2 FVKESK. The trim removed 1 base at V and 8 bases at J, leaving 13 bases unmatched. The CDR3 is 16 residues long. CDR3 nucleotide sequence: TGTGCCAGCAGCCAAGCCAGACAGGGTATGGGGAAAGGCTACACCTTC. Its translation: CASSQARQGMGKGYTF. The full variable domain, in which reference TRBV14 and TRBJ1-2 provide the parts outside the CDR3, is EAGVTQFPSHSVIEKGQTVTLRCDPISGHDNLYWYRRVMGKEIKFLLHFVKESKQDESGMPNNRFLAERTGGTYSTLKVQPAELEDSGVYFCASSQARQGMGKGYTFGSGTRLTVV.

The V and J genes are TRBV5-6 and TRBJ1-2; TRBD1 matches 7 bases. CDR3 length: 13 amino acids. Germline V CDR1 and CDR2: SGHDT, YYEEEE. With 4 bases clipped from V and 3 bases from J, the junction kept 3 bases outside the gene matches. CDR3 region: CASSRGTDYGYTF. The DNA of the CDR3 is TGTGCCAGCAGCCGAGGGACAGACTATGGCTACACCTTC.

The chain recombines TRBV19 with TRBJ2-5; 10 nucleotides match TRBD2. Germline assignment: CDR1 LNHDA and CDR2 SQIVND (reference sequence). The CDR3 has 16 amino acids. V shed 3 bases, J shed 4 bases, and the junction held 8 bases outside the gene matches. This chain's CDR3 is CASSILKSGRGETQYF. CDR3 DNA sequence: TGTGCCAGTAGTATCTTGAAAAGCGGGAGGGGAGAGACCCAGTACTTC.

For the CDR3, the DNA is TGTGCCAGCAGCTTGGATTGGAGGGAGTGGAGCAATCAGCCCCAGCATTTT. It specifies CASSLDWREWSNQPQHF. This sequence joins TRBV5-8 and TRBJ1-5; D is ambiguous. V lost 0 bases and J 1 base, leaving 14 bases between the germline ends. The CDR3 spans 17 residues. Per the germline V gene, CDR1 is SGHTS and CDR2 is YDEGEE. The complete variable domain, with remaining parts taken from reference TRBV5-8 and TRBJ1-5, reads EAGVTQSPTHLIKTRGQQATLRCSPISGHTSVYWYQQALGLGLQFLLWYDEGEERNRGNFPPRFSGRQFPNYSSELNVNALELEDSALYLCASSLDWREWSNQPQHFGDGTRLSIL.

CDR3 nucleotide sequence: TGTGCCAGCAGCGTATCGGGAGGAGACACAGATACGCAGTATTTT. Its protein product is CASSVSGGDTDTQYF. The rearrangement joins TRBV9 to TRBJ2-3, with 7 nucleotides matching TRBD2. V lost 1 base and J lost 2; bases outside the gene matches: 4. The CDR3 is 15 amino acids. In germline, CDR1 is SGDLS, CDR2 YYNGEE.

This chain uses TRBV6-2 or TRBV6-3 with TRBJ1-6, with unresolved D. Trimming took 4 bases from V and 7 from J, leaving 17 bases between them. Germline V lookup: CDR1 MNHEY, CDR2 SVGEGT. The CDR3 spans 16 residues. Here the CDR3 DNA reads TGTGCCAGCAGTTCGCCGCCCGAACAGACAAATTCACCCCTCCACTTT. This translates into CASSSPPEQTNSPLHF.

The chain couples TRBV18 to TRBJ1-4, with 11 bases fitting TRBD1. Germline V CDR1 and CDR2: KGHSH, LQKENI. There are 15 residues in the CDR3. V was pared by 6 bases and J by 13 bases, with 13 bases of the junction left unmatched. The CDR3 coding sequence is TGTGCCAGCTCTCCCCTCGGGACAGGGGGATTACGACTGTTTTTT. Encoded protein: CASSPLGTGGLRLFF.

In DNA form, the CDR3 reads TGTGCCAGCAGCTGGCCGGGGATCGGGCAGCCCCAGCATTTT. Protein product: CASSWPGIGQPQHF. The chain is built from TRBV7-2 and TRBJ1-5; no clear D gene. CDR1 is SGHTA and CDR2 is FQGNSA in the germline V gene. The CDR3 has 14 amino acids. The V end was cut by 4 bases, the J end by 7 bases, with 14 bases between.

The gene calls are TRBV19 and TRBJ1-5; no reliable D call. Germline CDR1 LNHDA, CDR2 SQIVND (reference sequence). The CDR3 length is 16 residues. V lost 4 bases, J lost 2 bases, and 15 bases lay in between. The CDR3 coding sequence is TGTGCCAGTAGTACCCAACTCCCGGGAGGCAATCAGCCCCAGCATTTT. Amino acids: CASSTQLPGGNQPQHF.

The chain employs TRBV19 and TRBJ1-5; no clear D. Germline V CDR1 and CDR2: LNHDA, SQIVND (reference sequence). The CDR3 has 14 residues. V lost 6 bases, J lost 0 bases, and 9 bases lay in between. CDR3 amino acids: CASSPNFSNQPQHF. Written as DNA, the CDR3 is TGTGCCAGTAGCCCGAACTTTAGCAATCAGCCCCAGCATTTT.